This section outlines one TCR beta chain sequence together with its context. The antigen is not known. This record comes from a study of OX40 agonist ivuxolimab in advanced cancers. Overall study context: Ivuxolimab, an antibody acting as an agonist of OX40 (CD134), was used to treat patients. Administration of intravenous ivuxolimab to patients occurred every 2 weeks at 0.01 to 10 mg/kg.

Study-wide points: Mean expanded clone counts were higher in CD8+ than CD4+ T cells.

Germline trimming cut 2 bases from V and 2 bases from J; bases unmatched to any gene: 4. CDR3 length equals 16 residues. Germline loops: CDR1 SEHNR, CDR2 FQNEAQ (reference sequence). TCRdb's table, derived via immunoSEQ multiplex PCR, lists solely in-frame clones and lacks some. This sample yields approximately 42,000 clones, of which approximately 88% are seen a single time; roughly 18% belongs to the top ten. Patients who had autoimmune disease history or got systemic immunosuppression were left out. J is TRBJ2-3 and V is TRBV7-9, with TRBD2 matching over 10 bases. The material sequenced was CD4+ or CD8+ T cells sorted from blood, taken in a trial of the OX40 agonist ivuxolimab. The sequence came from an adult with an advanced solid tumor such as melanoma, head and neck, liver or kidney cancer. The CDR3 DNA sequence: TGTGCCAGCAGCTTACGGACTAGCGGTAACACAGATACGCAGTATTTT. This codes for CASSLRTSGNTDTQYF.